This T cell receptor (beta chain) was identified during a study of T cells in lung cancer brain metastases. Between the trimmed V and J ends, which lost 6 bases and 6 bases, there was a span of 21 bases. This CDR3 has 16 residues. CDR1 and CDR2 (germline): SGHNT, YYREEE (reference sequence). This clone appeared once. Libraries were prepared by immunoSEQ multiplex PCR; TCRdb keeps only in-frame clonotypes and omits some of them. This table holds 3,000 to 4,000 clones, 85% to 90% found once. Material for sequencing was tumor tissue from the primary lung tumor. The V call is TRBV5-4, the J call TRBJ2-2, with D tentatively TRBD1 or TRBD2 (6 bases each). This sequence originates from a man aged 55 to 70 with non-small cell lung cancer. The DNA for the CDR3 is TGTGCCAGCACCATTGGGGGGCGGTCAAGCGCCGGGGAGCTGTTTTTT. As protein: CASTIGGRSSAGELFF.